This paragraph covers one T cell receptor (beta chain) sequence. Antigen unknown. Every participating donor gave one draw, a heparinised blood sample averaging about 100 mL. Purities over 98% were achieved in all sorted populations. V shed 6 bases, J shed 8 bases, and the junction held 9 bases outside the gene matches. This CDR3 has 14 residues. CDR1 and CDR2 (germline): MDHEN, SYDVKM. The data derive from a study of beta chain features in type 1 diabetes. About the research overall: Similarity in age, gender and cell yields was seen between patients and healthy donors. Study outcomes and limitations: TCRB CDR3s from Type 1 diabetes patients were moderately but significantly shorter in all four CD4+ subsets. In the patient group, naive, central memory and Treg TCRB repertoires seemed more alike than in the healthy donor group.

As every portion of the isolated RNA was reverse transcribed, the sequencing read expressed TCRB transcripts. Repertoires were generated with immunoSEQ multiplex PCR, while TCRdb's copy carries only in-frame clones and drops some. The sample consists of roughly 50,000 clones, roughly half of them appearing once. This chain connects TRBV28 to TRBJ2-1; 8 nucleotides align to TRBD1. This TCR derives from a woman aged 40 to 50 with type 1 diabetes. The sequenced sample was Tregs from blood. The CDR3 loop is CASRRDRGRHEQFF. The CDR3 coding sequence is TGTGCCAGCAGAAGAGACAGGGGTCGGCATGAGCAGTTCTTC. The entire variable domain, with the rest obtained from reference TRBV28 and TRBJ2-1, is as follows: DVKVTQSSRYLVKRTGEKVFLECVQDMDHENMFWYRQDPGLGLRLIYFSYDVKMKEKGDIPEGYSVSREKKERFSLILESASTNQTSMYLCASRRDRGRHEQFFGPGTRLTVL.